This note documents a single TCR beta chain sequence. The sample is drawn from a study of shared clonotypes between healthy human individuals. This CDR3 spans 15 amino acids. Between the trimmed V and J ends, which lost 7 bases and 6 bases, there was a span of 20 bases. CDR1 is ENHRY and CDR2 is SYGVKD in the germline V gene. Method: immunoSEQ multiplex PCR; TCRdb's copy keeps in-frame clones and lacks some. Found here are about half a million clones, approximately 82% of them singletons; the top ten hold 12%. The gene calls are TRBV10-3 and TRBJ2-3; tentative D call: TRBD2 (6 bases). The source of this sequence is a woman between 40 and 55 years old in good health. Some clones in this sample may be carry-over from other donors' samples. The sample was PBMCs. The CDR3 nucleotides are TGTGCCATCAAGAGGAACCGGGAGCTAGGGGATACGCAGTATTTT. Its translation: CAIKRNRELGDTQYF.